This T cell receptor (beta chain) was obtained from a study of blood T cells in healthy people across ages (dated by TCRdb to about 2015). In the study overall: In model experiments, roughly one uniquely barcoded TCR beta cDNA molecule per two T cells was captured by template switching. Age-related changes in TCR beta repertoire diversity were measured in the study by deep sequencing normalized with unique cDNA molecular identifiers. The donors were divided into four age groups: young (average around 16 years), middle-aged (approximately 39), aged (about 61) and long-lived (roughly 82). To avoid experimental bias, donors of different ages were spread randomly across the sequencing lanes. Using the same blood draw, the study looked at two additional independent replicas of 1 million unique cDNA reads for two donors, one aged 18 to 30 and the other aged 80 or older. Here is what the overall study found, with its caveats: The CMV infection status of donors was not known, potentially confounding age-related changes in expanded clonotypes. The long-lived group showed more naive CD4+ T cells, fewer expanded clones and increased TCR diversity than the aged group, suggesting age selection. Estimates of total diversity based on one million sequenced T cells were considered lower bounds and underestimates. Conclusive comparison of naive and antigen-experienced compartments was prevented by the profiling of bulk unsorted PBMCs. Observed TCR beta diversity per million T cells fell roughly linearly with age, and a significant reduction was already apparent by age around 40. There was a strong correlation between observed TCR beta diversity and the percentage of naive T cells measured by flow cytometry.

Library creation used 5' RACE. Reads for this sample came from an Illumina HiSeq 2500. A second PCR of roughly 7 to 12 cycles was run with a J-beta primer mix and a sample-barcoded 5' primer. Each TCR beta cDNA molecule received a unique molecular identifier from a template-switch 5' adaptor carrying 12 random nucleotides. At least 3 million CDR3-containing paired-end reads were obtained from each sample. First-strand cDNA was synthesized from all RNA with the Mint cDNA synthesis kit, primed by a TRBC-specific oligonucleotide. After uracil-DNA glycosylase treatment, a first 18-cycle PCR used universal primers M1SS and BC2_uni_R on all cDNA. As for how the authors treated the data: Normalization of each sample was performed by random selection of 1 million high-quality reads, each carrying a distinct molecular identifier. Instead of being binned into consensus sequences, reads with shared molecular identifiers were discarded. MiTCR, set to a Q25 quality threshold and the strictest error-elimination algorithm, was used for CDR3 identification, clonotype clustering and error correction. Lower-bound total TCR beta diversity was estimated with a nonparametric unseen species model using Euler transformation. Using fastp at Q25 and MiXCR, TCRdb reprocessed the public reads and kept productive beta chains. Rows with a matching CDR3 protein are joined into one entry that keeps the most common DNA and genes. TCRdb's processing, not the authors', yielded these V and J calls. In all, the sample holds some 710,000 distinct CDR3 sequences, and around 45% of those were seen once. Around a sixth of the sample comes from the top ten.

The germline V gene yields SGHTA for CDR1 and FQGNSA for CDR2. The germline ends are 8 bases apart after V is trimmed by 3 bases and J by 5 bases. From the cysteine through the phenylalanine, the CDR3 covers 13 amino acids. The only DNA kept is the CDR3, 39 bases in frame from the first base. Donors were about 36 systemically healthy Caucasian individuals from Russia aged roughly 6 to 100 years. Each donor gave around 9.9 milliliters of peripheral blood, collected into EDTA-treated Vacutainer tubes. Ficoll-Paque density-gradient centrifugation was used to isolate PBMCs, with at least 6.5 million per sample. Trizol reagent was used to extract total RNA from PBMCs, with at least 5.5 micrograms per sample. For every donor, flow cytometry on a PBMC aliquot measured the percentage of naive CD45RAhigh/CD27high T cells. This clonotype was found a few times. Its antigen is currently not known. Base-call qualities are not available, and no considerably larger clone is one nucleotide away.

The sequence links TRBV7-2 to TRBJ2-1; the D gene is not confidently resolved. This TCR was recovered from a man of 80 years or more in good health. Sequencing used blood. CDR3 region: CASSLSVNNEQFF. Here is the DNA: TGTGCCAGCAGCTTGTCTGTAAACAATGAGCAGTTCTTC.